This TCR beta chain was obtained from a study of blood T cell repertoires in COVID-19 (dated by TCRdb to the early 2020s). In the study overall: Samples covering the acute and convalescent phases of COVID-19 were provided by collaborators in the United States, Italy and Spain. Sample metadata almost always included a de-identified subject ID, COVID-19 status, age in years and sex. The dataset comprised deeply sampled blood TCRbeta repertoires from subjects exposed to, actively infected with, or recovered from COVID-19. The prospective study material was composed of cDNA or gDNA derived from T cells, B-cell-depleted T cells, or PBMCs. A freely available public database, intended as a resource for researchers studying the immune response to SARS-CoV-2, is where the repertoires were released. Where available, HLA class I and class II types were taken from metadata supplied by the sample provider and were not determined by assay-based typing. Samples were obtained from the ongoing ImmuneRACE study (first 160 participants) and from roughly 1,300 subjects provided by 6 global collaborators. Paper-wide results and their limitations: How much clinical and demographic metadata was included differed by source and by participant, and the metadata was provided uncurated.

In the prospective study, participants were about 18 to 100 years old, resided in approximately 25 geographic areas of the United States, and were enrolled through a virtual design. To assign participants to cohorts, the prospective study relied on clinical history that participants themselves reported in a screening survey and a study questionnaire. Recovered participants in ImmuneRACE Cohort 3 were defined by two consecutive negative NP/OP PCR tests, clearance by a healthcare professional, or resolution of symptoms. Mobile phlebotomists in the prospective study collected whole blood, serum and a nasopharyngeal or oropharyngeal swab from every participant. Prospective study participants could optionally give additional blood draws and questionnaires over an approximately 2-month period. Before DNA extraction, prospective study blood samples were shipped either frozen or at room temperature. Worth noting for this clone: Its specific antigen is unknown. Base qualities are not recorded, but no much larger clone differs from it by a single base.

The immunoSEQ Assay, a bias-controlled multiplex PCR, was used to amplify TCRbeta CDR3 regions from genomic DNA. The authors processed their data as follows. Within the assay, amplification of reference gene primers was used to estimate how many nucleated cells each sample contained. To quantify the absolute abundance of each unique TCRbeta CDR3 rearrangement, sequence reads were collapsed and filtered. For each sample, productive Simpson clonality was calculated by taking the square root of Simpson's diversity index across productive rearrangements. As stored in TCRdb, this immuneACCESS dataset retains in-frame rearrangements with V and J assigned. A fraction of the clones does not appear; measured against another copy, unresolved V genes explain less than half of the discrepancy, and the remainder lacks a known reason. V and J calls and clone size come straight from that table; D and trimming were deduced from the DNA. For this sample there are 150,000 to 250,000 clones; around 82% appear just once. The ten largest make up less than 8.5% of the sample.

This receptor was taken from a man between 40 and 49 years old who had recovered from COVID-19. Sequencing was carried out using PBMCs or T cells enriched from blood (not recorded which).

The base sequence is TGTGCCAGCAGCTTAGTCCCGGGGGAAAGAGGGACCCAGTACTTC. It is translated as CASSLVPGERGTQYF. The chain links TRBV7-9 with TRBJ2-5, and possibly TRBD2, on 6 matching bases. V sheds 1 base and J sheds 7 bases, leaving 16 bases between their ends. Via the germline V gene (reference sequence), CDR1 is SEHNR and CDR2 FQNEAQ. The CDR3, cysteine through phenylalanine, is 15 amino acids long. Just CDR3 DNA is preserved here, 45 bases in frame from base 1.